In this sample, the clone carrying this T cell receptor (beta chain) turned up many times. Antigen specificity is unknown. This entry is derived from a study of early T cells in non-severe SARS-CoV-2 infection. Study observations and caveats: Clonotype matching in VDJdb favored anti-spike CD8 responses and did not capture private and CD4 specificities.

Germline loops: CDR1 SGHVS, CDR2 FQNEAQ. Trimming removed 10 bases at V and 0 bases at J, with 16 bases between. The CDR3 loop spans 15 amino acids. The library protocol tagged individual cDNA molecules with unique molecular identifiers. A single record per CDR3 protein comes from TCRdb applying MiXCR to the 5' RACE reads. This table has 55,000 to 75,000 distinct CDR3 sequences, more than 10% appearing once. The receptor comes from an adult who was a healthcare worker with PCR-confirmed SARS-CoV-2 infection or an uninfected control (not recorded which). The sample comprised whole blood. The chain recombines TRBV7-8 with TRBJ2-1; D is ambiguous. The CDR3 protein is CATSTAPSSYNEQFF. The DNA for the CDR3 is TGTGCCACTTCGACTGCCCCGAGCTCCTACAATGAGCAGTTCTTC.